Following are 23 T cell receptor beta chains from one sample sequenced in a study of identical twins. Via MiXCR, TCRdb re-called the 5' RACE reads, giving one row per CDR3 protein. The sample yields about 700,000 distinct CDR3 sequences, roughly 6% seen once. Sequencing input: naive T cells sorted from blood. Receptors originate from a man younger than 35 in good health.

This clonotype was seen only a few times. V gene TRBV29-1 combines with J gene TRBJ2-5; maybe TRBD1 (5 bases). Trimming pared 6 bases from V and 4 bases from J, leaving 12 bases between. Germline values: CDR1 SQVTM, CDR2 ANQGSEA. The CDR3 runs 12 residues. The CDR3 region is CSVMGQGETQYF. CDR3 bases: TGCAGCGTGATGGGCCAGGGAGAGACCCAGTACTTC.

This rearrangement joins TRBV7-6 to TRBJ2-7, with TRBD1 matching 8 bases. Per germline, CDR1 SGHVS and CDR2 FNYEAQ. The J segment lost 4 bases and the V segment lost 4 bases, leaving 12 bases of the junction unmatched. CDR3 length: 16 amino acids. The CDR3 protein is CASSSRFGQGRYEQYF. The CDR3, as DNA: TGTGCCAGCAGCTCTAGGTTTGGACAGGGCAGGTACGAGCAGTACTTC.

This clonotype has only a few counts. The J gene is TRBJ2-7, the V gene TRBV7-2; 14 bases line up with TRBD2. V was clipped by 5 bases and J by 7 bases; unmatched bases: 7. The CDR3 contains 15 residues. CDR1 and CDR2 from the germline V gene are SGHTA and FQGNSA. The CDR3 DNA sequence: TGTGCCAGCAGCCCCCCGGGACTAGCGGGAGAGGAGCAGTACTTC. It codes for CASSPPGLAGEEQYF.

This clonotype was picked up many times. V usage is TRBV5-5 and J usage is TRBJ2-7, with TRBD2 identical over 7 bases. Looked up from germline, CDR1 is SGHKS and CDR2 is YYEKEE (reference sequence). The CDR3 covers 12 residues. The ends lost 3 bases at V and 7 bases at J; junction bases unmatched: 4. CDR3 in DNA: TGTGCCAGCAGCTCCGGGCGGGGGGAGCAGTACGTC. Protein sequence: CASSSGRGEQYV.

In its sample, this clonotype was seen many times. The chain couples TRBV7-8 to TRBJ1-1; weak D call: TRBD1 (5 bases). Looked up from germline, CDR1 is SGHVS and CDR2 is FQNEAQ. Between the trimmed V and J ends, which lost 9 bases and 4 bases, there was a span of 18 bases. This CDR3 has 14 residues. CDR3 residues: CASIMGGRPTEAFF. CDR3 in DNA: TGTGCCAGTATTATGGGGGGGAGACCCACTGAAGCTTTCTTT. Full variable domain (outside the CDR3, taken from reference TRBV7-8 and TRBJ1-1): GAGVSQSPRYKVAKRGQDVALRCDPISGHVSLFWYQQALGQGPEFLTYFQNEAQLDKSGLPSDRFFAERPEGSVSTLKIQRTQQEDSAVYLCASIMGGRPTEAFFGQGTRLTVV.

In this sample, this clonotype turned up many times. The CDR3 loop reads CATKGGHTQYF. Written as DNA, the CDR3 is TGTGCCACCAAAGGGGGCCATACGCAGTATTTT. V gene TRBV12-3 or TRBV12-4 combines with J gene TRBJ2-3; 7 bases match TRBD1. V lost 10 bases to trimming and J lost 7 bases; unmatched junction nucleotides: 5. This CDR3 contains 11 residues.

This clonotype has more than one count but fewer than ten. J is TRBJ1-4 and V is TRBV4-2; 7 bases align to TRBD1. The V and J ends lost 0 bases and 10 bases, in that order; junction bases with no gene match: 8. Germline CDR1 is LGHNA and CDR2 is YNFKEQ. The CDR3 is made up of 15 amino acids. The CDR3 DNA reads as TGTGCCAGCAGCCAAGAAACAGGGGCAGGACGAAAACTGTTTTTT. The encoded protein is CASSQETGAGRKLFF.

There are many counts of this clonotype. The CDR3 DNA is TGTGCCAGCAGTAAACTCACCAGGGTCACAGATACGCAGTATTTT. This sequence encodes CASSKLTRVTDTQYF. This rearrangement joins TRBV28 to TRBJ2-3; D is possibly TRBD1 (5 bases). Germline V gene lookup returns CDR1 MDHEN and CDR2 SYDVKM. Between the trimmed V and J ends, which lost 5 bases and 2 bases, there was a span of 14 bases. CDR3 length equals 15 residues.

This clonotype was counted many times. Here the CDR3 reads CASSFRPGQGTDTQYF. The CDR3 bases are TGTGCCAGCAGCTTTCGACCGGGACAGGGCACAGATACGCAGTATTTT. This sequence joins TRBV11-2 and TRBJ2-3, with 8 positions matching TRBD1. There are 16 residues in the CDR3. Germline CDR1 reads SGHAT; CDR2 reads FQNNGV. Trimming removed 3 bases from V and 1 base from J; junction bases left unmatched: 6.

This clonotype was recorded many times. The V and J genes are TRBV5-6 and TRBJ2-3; D is undetermined. The germline V gene has CDR1 SGHDT and CDR2 YYEEEE. The CDR3 spans 11 residues. V lost 6 bases and J 6 bases, leaving 8 bases between the germline ends. The CDR3 loop reads CASNLGDTQYF. Here the CDR3 DNA reads TGTGCCAGCAACCTAGGGGATACGCAGTATTTT.

This clonotype has a count of ten or more. V and J are TRBV29-1 and TRBJ1-1; TRBD1 is a possible D gene (5 bases). This CDR3 region has 12 residues. Trimming stripped 2 bases from V and 3 bases from J, with 7 bases between. CDR1 and CDR2 (germline): SQVTM, ANQGSEA. CDR3 nucleotides: TGCAGCGTTGAATGGGGGGACACTGAAGCTTTCTTT. Its protein product is CSVEWGDTEAFF. Combining the CDR3 with reference TRBV29-1 and TRBJ1-1 gives the whole variable domain SAVISQKPSRDICQRGTSLTIQCQVDSQVTMMFWYRQQPGQSLTLIATANQGSEATYESGFVIDKFPISRPNLTFSTLTVSNMSPEDSSIYLCSVEWGDTEAFFGQGTRLTVV.

This clonotype has ten or more counts. The chain employs TRBV5-1 and TRBJ1-1; TRBD1 agrees at 7 bases. There are 15 residues in the CDR3. Trimming took 2 bases from V and 3 from J; bases not matched to a gene: 7. Germline V gene data show CDR1 as SGHRS and CDR2 as YFSETQ. CDR3 in DNA: TGCGCCAGCAGCTTAACGACAGGGCTGGACACTGAAGCTTTCTTT. The encoded protein is CASSLTTGLDTEAFF.

The chain has TRBV12-3 or TRBV12-4 and TRBJ2-4; D possibly corresponds to TRBD1 (6 bases). V lost 5 bases, J lost 2 bases, and 19 bases lay in between. The CDR3 runs to 17 residues. CDR3 region: CASSPFGQIITKNIQYF. Written as DNA, the CDR3 is TGTGCCAGCAGTCCCTTCGGACAGATAATCACCAAAAACATTCAGTACTTC.

This clonotype was seen once. The genes are TRBV7-6 and TRBJ2-1; 12 nucleotides line up with TRBD2. The V gene's germline CDR1 is SGHVS and CDR2 FNYEAQ. The CDR3 extends over 19 amino acids. J lost 10 bases, V lost 5 bases, and 21 bases had no gene match. The CDR3 sequence is CASSISSAPSGRVWGEQFF. The CDR3 coding sequence is TGTGCCAGCAGCATATCCTCAGCCCCTAGCGGGAGGGTCTGGGGAGAGCAGTTCTTC.

Many counts were recorded for this clonotype. CDR3 DNA sequence: TGCAGTGCTAGAGATCGCGGGACTAGCACAGATACGCAGTATTTT. This sequence encodes CSARDRGTSTDTQYF. This chain links TRBV20-1 with TRBJ2-3; TRBD2 is a possible D gene (6 bases). Trimming pared 0 bases from V and 0 bases from J, leaving 10 bases between. The CDR3 length is 15 residues. From germline, CDR1 is DFQATT and CDR2 SNEGSKA (reference sequence).

This clonotype has only a few counts. The gene calls are TRBV20-1 and TRBJ2-5; 10 bases agree with TRBD1. Germline V gene sequence: CDR1 DFQATT, CDR2 SNEGSKA (reference sequence). The CDR3 runs 14 residues. With 4 bases clipped from V and 2 bases from J, the junction kept 4 bases outside the gene matches. DNA of the CDR3: TGCAGTGCTACGGGGACAGGGGAACAAGAGACCCAGTACTTC. Its translation is CSATGTGEQETQYF.

This clonotype showed up many times. The CDR3 spells CATSRVGDGKNIQYF. The CDR3, as DNA: TGTGCCACCAGCAGAGTAGGGGACGGCAAAAACATTCAGTACTTC. The gene calls are TRBV15 and TRBJ2-4, with D perhaps TRBD1 or TRBD2 (5 bases each). CDR3 size: 15 residues. The ends were cut back, 1 base at V and 3 bases at J, with 10 bases in the middle. Germline V gene lookup returns CDR1 LNHNV and CDR2 YYDKDF (reference sequence).

This clonotype has a handful of counts. The rearrangement links TRBV7-9 to TRBJ2-7; 8 bases align to TRBD1. V lost 5 bases, J lost 1 base, and 10 bases stayed unmatched. CDR1 and CDR2 (germline): SEHNR, FQNEAQ (reference sequence). The CDR3 is 16 amino acids. The CDR3 sequence is CASSRRGQGDSYEQYF. CDR3 bases: TGTGCCAGCAGCCGACGTGGACAGGGTGATTCCTACGAGCAGTACTTC.

The chain has TRBV19 and TRBJ1-1; TRBD1 is a possible D gene (5 bases). This CDR3 comprises 16 residues. Germline CDR1 reads LNHDA; CDR2 reads SQIVND (reference sequence). V shed 3 bases and J shed 5 bases, with 19 bases lying between them. The CDR3 region has the DNA TGTGCCAGTAGTATTGGGTCAGGGAGAGTCGGTACTGAAGCTTTCTTT. Amino acids: CASSIGSGRVGTEAFF. Full variable domain (remainder filled in from reference TRBV19 and TRBJ1-1): DGGITQSPKYLFRKEGQNVTLSCEQNLNHDAMYWYRQDPGQGLRLIYYSQIVNDFQKGDIAEGYSVSREKKESFPLTVTSAQKNPTAFYLCASSIGSGRVGTEAFFGQGTRLTVV.

This clonotype was recorded many times. The chain uses TRBV6-1 and TRBJ2-7; a weak D match, TRBD2 (5 bases). This CDR3 is 14 amino acids long. The V gene's germline CDR1 is MNHNS and CDR2 SASEGT. Deletions cut 0 bases from V and 1 base from J, with 7 bases between. The CDR3 loop reads CASSEAGLSYEQYV. In nucleotides, the CDR3 is TGTGCCAGCAGTGAAGCAGGACTTTCCTACGAGCAGTACGTC.

This clonotype occurred many times. V gene TRBV29-1 combines with J gene TRBJ2-2; 7 bases align to TRBD1. This CDR3 contains 16 residues. V was clipped by 4 bases and J by 7 bases; unmatched bases: 15. Germline V lookup: CDR1 SQVTM, CDR2 ANQGSEA. For the CDR3, the DNA is TGCAGCGTTGGGGGTCTGGGGGACAGCGTCTACGGGGAGCTGTTTTTT. It codes for CSVGGLGDSVYGELFF.

This clonotype was counted at least ten times. The chain links TRBV5-1 to TRBJ2-1, with a weak D call TRBD2 (6 bases). Trimming shortened V by 6 bases and J by 5 bases, and 15 bases separated the two germline ends. The CDR3 contains 14 residues. CDR1 is SGHRS and CDR2 is YFSETQ in the germline V gene. CDR3 region: CASTRTGRNNEQFF. The CDR3 DNA sequence: TGCGCCAGCACCAGAACCGGGAGAAACAATGAGCAGTTCTTC.

This chain links TRBV12-3 or TRBV12-4 with TRBJ1-5; D remains ambiguous. The CDR3 extends over 15 amino acids. Trimming removed 6 bases from V and 0 bases from J, with 12 bases in between. As DNA, the CDR3 is TGTGCCAGCAGCCAAGGAGAGTATAGCAATCAGCCCCAGCATTTT. This translates into CASSQGEYSNQPQHF.